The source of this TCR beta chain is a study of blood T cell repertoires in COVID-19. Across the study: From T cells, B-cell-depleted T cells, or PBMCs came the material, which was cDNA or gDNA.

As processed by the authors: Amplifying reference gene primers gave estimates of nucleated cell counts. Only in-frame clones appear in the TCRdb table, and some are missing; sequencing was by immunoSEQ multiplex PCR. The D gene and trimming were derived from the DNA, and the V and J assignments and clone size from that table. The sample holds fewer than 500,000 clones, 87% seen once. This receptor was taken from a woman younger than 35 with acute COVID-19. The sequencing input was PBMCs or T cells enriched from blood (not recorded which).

The CDR3 here is CSVVGGTTLYEQYF. The CDR3 DNA reads TGCAGCGTTGTCGGTGGGACAACCCTATACGAGCAGTACTTC. This chain connects TRBV29-1 to TRBJ2-7, with D maybe TRBD1 (6 bases). Germline V lookup: CDR1 SQVTM, CDR2 ANQGSEA. Between the trimmed V and J ends, which lost 4 bases and 4 bases, there was a span of 17 bases. The CDR3 runs to 14 residues.